There are a few counts of the clone carrying this TCR beta chain. Its target is not known. This sample was taken from a study of T-cell reconstitution after alpha-beta-depleted transplantation in children. General observations from the study: It was surviving recipient T cells and thymic progenitors that gave some patients high TCRbeta diversity at day 60. A year had passed since transplant, and T-cell counts and diversity by then came mostly from newly produced T cells.

Construction of the TCRbeta library involved unique molecular identifiers. From the PCR reads, TCRdb called clonotypes with MiXCR, one entry per CDR3 protein. Of hundreds of thousands of distinct CDR3 sequences in the sample, about a sixth were seen once. CDR1 and CDR2 (germline): SGHRS, YFSETQ. The CDR3 extends over 15 amino acids. J was trimmed by 4 bases and V by 0 bases; bases with no gene match: 3. The chain links TRBV5-1 to TRBJ2-7; 11 bases map to TRBD2. Sequenced material: PBMCs, mostly from graft donor cells, taken 360 days after TCRalphabeta/CD19-depleted stem cell transplant. The TCR originated in a male patient aged 2-9 years who had a stem cell transplant for acute lymphoblastic leukemia, so the T cells may come from the graft donor. The CDR3: CASSLETSGVYEQYF. The CDR3 DNA is TGCGCCAGCAGCTTGGAGACTAGCGGGGTTTACGAGCAGTACTTC. The whole variable domain, remainder taken from reference TRBV5-1 and TRBJ2-7, is KAGVTQTPRYLIKTRGQQVTLSCSPISGHRSVSWYQQTPGQGLQFLFEYFSETQRNKGNFPGRFSGRQFSNSRSEMNVSTLELGDSALYLCASSLETSGVYEQYFGPGTRLTVT.